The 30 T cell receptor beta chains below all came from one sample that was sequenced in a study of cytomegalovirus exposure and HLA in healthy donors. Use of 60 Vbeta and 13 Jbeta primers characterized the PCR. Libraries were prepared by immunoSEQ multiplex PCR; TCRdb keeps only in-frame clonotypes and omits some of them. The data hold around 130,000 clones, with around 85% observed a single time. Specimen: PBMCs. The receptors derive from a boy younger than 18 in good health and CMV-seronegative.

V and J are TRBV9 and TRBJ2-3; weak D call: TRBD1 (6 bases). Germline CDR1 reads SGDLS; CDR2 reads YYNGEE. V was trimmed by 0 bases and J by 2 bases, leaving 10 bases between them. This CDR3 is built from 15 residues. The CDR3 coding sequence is TGTGCCAGCAGCGTAGTGGGGGCCCCCACAGATACGCAGTATTTT. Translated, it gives CASSVVGAPTDTQYF.

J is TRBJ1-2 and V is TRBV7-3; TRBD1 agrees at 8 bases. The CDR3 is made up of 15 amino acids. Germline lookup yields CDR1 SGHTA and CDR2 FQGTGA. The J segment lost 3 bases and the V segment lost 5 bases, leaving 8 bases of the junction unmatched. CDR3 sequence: CASSNSGGADYGYTF. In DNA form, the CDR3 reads TGTGCCAGCAGCAACTCAGGGGGCGCCGACTATGGCTACACCTTC.

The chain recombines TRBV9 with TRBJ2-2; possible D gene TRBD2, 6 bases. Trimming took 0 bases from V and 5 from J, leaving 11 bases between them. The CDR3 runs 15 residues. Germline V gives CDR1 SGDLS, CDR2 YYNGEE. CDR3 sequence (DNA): TGTGCCAGCAGCGTAGTCAACGGGGGAACCGGGGAGCTGTTTTTT. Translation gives CASSVVNGGTGELFF.

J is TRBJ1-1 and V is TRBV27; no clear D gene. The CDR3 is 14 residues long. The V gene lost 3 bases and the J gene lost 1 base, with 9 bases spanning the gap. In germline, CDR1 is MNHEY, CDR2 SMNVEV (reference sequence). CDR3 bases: TGTGCCAGCAGTTTGAGACTCCGGAACACTGAAGCTTTCTTT. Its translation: CASSLRLRNTEAFF.

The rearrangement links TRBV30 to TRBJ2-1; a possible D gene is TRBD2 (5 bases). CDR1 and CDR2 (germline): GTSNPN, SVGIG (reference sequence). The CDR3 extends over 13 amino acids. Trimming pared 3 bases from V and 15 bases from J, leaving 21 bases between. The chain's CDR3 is CAWSEALARKRFF. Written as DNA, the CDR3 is TGTGCCTGGAGCGAAGCTCTAGCACGAAAGCGGTTCTTC.

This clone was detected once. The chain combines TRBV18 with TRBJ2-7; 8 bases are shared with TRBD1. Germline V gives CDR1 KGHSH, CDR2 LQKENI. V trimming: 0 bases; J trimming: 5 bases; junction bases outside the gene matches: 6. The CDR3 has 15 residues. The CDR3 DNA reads TGTGCCAGCTCACCACCGGGACAGGTCGGCCACGAGCAGTACTTC. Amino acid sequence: CASSPPGQVGHEQYF.

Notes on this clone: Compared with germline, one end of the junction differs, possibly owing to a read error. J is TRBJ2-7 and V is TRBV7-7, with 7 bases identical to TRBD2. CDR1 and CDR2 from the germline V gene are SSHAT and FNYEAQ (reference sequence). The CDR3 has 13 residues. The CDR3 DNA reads TGTGCTAGCAGCCCGGGGGGCTCCTACGAGCAGTACTTC. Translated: CASSPGGSYEQYF.

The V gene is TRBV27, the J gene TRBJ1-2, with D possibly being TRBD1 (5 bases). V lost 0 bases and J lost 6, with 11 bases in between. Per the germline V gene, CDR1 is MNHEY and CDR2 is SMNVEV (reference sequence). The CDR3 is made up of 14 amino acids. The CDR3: CASSLSYGGDGYTF. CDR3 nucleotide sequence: TGTGCCAGCAGTTTATCATACGGGGGGGATGGCTACACCTTC.

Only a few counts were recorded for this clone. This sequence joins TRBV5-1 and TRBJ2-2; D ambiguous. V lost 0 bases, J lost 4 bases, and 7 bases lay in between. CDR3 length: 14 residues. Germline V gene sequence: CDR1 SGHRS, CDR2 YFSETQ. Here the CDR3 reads CASSLVSGTGELFF. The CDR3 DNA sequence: TGCGCCAGCAGCTTGGTTTCGGGCACCGGGGAGCTGTTTTTT.

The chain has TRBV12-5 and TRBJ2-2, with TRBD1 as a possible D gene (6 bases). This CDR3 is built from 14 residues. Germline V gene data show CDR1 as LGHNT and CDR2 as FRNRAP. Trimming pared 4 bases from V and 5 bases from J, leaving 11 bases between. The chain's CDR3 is CASGSDSWTGELFF. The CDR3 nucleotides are TGTGCTAGTGGTTCGGACAGTTGGACCGGGGAGCTGTTTTTT.

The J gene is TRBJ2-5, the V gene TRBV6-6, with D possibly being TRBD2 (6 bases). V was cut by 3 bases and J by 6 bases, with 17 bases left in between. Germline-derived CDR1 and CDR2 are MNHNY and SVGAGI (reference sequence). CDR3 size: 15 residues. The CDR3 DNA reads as TGTGCCAGCAGTTATGATATTAGCGGAGTAAAGACCCAGTACTTC. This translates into CASSYDISGVKTQYF.

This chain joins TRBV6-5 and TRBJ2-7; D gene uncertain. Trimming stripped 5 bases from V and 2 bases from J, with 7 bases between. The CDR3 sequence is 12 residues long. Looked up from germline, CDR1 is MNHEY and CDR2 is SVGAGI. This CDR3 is CASSTSAYEQYF. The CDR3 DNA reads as TGTGCCAGCAGTACATCAGCCTACGAGCAGTACTTC.

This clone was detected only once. As DNA, the CDR3 is TGTGCCAGCAGTTCGGGACTAGTAGATTACGAGCAGTACTTC. The encoded protein is CASSSGLVDYEQYF. The V and J genes are TRBV6-1 and TRBJ2-7, with TRBD2 matching 8 bases. This CDR3 is 14 amino acids long. V was pared by 5 bases and J by 4 bases, with 7 bases of the junction left unmatched. Germline CDR1 is MNHNS and CDR2 is SASEGT.

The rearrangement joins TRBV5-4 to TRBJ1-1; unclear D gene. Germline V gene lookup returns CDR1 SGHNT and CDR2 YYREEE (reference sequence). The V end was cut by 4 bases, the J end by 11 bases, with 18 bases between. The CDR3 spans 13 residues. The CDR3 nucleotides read TGTGCCAGCAGCGACTTAGAGATAATGAAGGCTTTCTTT. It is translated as CASSDLEIMKAFF.

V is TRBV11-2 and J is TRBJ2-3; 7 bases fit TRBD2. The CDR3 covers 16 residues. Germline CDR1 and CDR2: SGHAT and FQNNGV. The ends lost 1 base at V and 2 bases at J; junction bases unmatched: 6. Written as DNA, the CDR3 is TGTGCCAGCAGCTTAGTTGGGCGGGGGTACACAGATACGCAGTATTTT. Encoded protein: CASSLVGRGYTDTQYF. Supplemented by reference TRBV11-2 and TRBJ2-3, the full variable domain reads EAGVAQSPRYKIIEKRQSVAFWCNPISGHATLYWYQQILGQGPKLLIQFQNNGVVDDSQLPKDRFSAERLKGVDSTLKIQPAKLEDSAVYLCASSLVGRGYTDTQYFGPGTRLTVL.

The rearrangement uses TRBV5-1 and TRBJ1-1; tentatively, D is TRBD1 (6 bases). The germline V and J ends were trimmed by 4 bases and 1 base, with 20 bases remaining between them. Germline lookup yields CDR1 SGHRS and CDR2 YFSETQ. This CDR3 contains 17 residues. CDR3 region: CASSQGRVISENTEAFF. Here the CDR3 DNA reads TGCGCCAGCAGCCAGGGGCGGGTGATTTCAGAGAACACTGAAGCTTTCTTT.

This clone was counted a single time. In DNA form, the CDR3 reads TGTGCCAGCAGTGTGCTAGCGGAGACCCAGTACTTC. This translates into CASSVLAETQYF. The V gene is TRBV2, the J gene TRBJ2-5; D is possibly TRBD2 (6 bases). V gave up 4 bases and J gave up 5 bases, with 8 bases separating them. CDR1 and CDR2 from the germline V gene are SNHLY and FYNNEI. CDR3 length equals 12 residues. Combining the CDR3 with reference TRBV2 and TRBJ2-5 gives the whole variable domain EPEVTQTPSHQVTQMGQEVILRCVPISNHLYFYWYRQILGQKVEFLVSFYNNEISEKSEIFDDQFSVERPDGSNFTLKIRSTKLEDSAMYFCASSVLAETQYFGPGTRLLVL.

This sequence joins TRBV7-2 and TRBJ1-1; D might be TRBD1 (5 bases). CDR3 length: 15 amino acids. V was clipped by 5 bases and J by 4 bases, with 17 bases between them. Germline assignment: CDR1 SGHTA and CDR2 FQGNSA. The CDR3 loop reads CASSPDRDFGTEAFF. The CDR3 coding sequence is TGTGCCAGCAGCCCTGACCGGGACTTCGGCACTGAAGCTTTCTTT.

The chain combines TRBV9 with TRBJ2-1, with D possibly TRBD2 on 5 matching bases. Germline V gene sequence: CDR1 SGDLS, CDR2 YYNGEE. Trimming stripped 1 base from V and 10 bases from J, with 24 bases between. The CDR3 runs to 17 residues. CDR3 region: CASSVPPALAEYMEQFF. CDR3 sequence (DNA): TGTGCCAGCAGCGTACCCCCGGCCCTAGCAGAGTACATGGAGCAGTTCTTC.

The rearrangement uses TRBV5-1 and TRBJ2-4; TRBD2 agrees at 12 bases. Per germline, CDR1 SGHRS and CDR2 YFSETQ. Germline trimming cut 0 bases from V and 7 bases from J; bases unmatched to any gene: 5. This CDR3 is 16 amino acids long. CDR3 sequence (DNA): TGCGCCAGCAGCTTGGGGACTAGCGGGGTCTCGAACATTCAGTACTTC. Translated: CASSLGTSGVSNIQYF.

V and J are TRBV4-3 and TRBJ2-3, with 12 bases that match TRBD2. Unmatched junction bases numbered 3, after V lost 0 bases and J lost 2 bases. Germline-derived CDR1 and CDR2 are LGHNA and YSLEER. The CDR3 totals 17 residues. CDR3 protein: CASSQDTSGGLTDTQYF. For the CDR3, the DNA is TGCGCCAGCAGCCAAGATACTAGCGGGGGGCTCACAGATACGCAGTATTTT.

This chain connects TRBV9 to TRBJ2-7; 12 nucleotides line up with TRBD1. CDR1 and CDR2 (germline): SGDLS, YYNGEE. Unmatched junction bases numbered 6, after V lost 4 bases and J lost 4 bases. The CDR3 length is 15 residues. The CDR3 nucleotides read TGTGCCAGCAGCACAGGGACAGGGGGCGGGTACGAGCAGTACTTC. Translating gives CASSTGTGGGYEQYF.

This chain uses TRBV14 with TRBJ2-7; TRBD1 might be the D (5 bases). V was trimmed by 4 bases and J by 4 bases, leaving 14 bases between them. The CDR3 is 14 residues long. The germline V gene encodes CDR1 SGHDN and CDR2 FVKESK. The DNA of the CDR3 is TGTGCCAGCAGCCCAGGGATTGCCCAATACGAGCAGTACTTC. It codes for CASSPGIAQYEQYF. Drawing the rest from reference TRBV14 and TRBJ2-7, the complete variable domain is EAGVTQFPSHSVIEKGQTVTLRCDPISGHDNLYWYRRVMGKEIKFLLHFVKESKQDESGMPNNRFLAERTGGTYSTLKVQPAELEDSGVYFCASSPGIAQYEQYFGPGTRLTVT.

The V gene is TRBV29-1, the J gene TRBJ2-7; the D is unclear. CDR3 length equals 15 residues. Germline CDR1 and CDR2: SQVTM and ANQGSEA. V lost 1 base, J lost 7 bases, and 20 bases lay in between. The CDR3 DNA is TGCAGCGTTGAAGCGGCAGCGACCCCGTTACGAGAGCAGTACTTC. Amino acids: CSVEAAATPLREQYF.

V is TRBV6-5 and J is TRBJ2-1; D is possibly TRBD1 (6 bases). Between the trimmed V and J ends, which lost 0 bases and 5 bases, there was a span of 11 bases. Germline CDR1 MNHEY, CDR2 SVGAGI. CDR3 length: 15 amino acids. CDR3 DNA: TGTGCCAGCAGTTACTCGTACAGGGACCACAATGAGCAGTTCTTC. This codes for CASSYSYRDHNEQFF.

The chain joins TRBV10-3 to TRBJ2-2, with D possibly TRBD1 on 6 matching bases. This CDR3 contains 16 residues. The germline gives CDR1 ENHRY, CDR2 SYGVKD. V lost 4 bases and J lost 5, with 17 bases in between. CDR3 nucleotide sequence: TGTGCCATCAGTGCACCTTCCGGGACACTTACCGGGGAGCTGTTTTTT. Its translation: CAISAPSGTLTGELFF.

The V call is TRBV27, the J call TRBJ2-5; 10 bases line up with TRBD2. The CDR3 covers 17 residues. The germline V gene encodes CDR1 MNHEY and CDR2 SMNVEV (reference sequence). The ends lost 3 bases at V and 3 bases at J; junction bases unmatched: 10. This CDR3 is CASSFKAGGNYEETQYF. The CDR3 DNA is TGTGCCAGCAGTTTTAAAGCGGGGGGGAATTATGAAGAGACCCAGTACTTC.

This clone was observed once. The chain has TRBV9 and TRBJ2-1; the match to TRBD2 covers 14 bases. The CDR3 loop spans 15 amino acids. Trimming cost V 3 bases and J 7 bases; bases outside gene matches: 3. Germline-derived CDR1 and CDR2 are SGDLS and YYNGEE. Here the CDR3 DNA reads TGTGCCAGCAGCGGGGGACTAGCGGGGGAGAATGAGCAGTTCTTC. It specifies CASSGGLAGENEQFF.

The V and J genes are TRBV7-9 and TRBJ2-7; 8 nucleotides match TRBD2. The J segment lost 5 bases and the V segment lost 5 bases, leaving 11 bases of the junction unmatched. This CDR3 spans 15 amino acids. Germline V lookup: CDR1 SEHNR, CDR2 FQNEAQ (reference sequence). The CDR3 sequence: CASSPPGGRRDEQYF. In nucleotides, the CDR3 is TGTGCCAGCAGCCCCCCCGGCGGGAGGCGAGACGAGCAGTACTTC.

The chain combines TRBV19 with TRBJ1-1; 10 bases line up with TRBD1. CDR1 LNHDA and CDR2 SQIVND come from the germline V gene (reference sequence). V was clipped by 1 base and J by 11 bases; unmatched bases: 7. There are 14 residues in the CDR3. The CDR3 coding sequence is TGTGCCAGTAGTATAGGGAAGGACAGGGGGAATGCTTTCTTT. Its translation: CASSIGKDRGNAFF.